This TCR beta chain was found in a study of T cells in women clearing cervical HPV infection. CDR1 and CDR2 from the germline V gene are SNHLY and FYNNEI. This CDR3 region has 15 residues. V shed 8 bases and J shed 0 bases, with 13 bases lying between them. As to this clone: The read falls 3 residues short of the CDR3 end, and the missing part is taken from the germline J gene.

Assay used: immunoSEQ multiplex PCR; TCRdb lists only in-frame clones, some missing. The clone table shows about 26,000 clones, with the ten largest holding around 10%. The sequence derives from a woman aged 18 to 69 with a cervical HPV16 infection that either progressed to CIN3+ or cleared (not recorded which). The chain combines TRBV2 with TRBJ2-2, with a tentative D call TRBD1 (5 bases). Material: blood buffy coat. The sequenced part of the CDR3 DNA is TGTGCCAGCGCGGAATGGACACCGAACACCGGGGAG. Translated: CASAEWTPNTGE. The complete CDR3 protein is CASAEWTPNTGELFF.